This T cell receptor beta chain originates from a study of blood T cell repertoires in COVID-19. For the study at large: T cells, B-cell-depleted T cells, or PBMCs supplied cDNA or gDNA.

Repertoires were generated with immunoSEQ multiplex PCR, while TCRdb's copy carries only in-frame clones and drops some. Of about 65,000 clones in the sample, 80% to 95% were seen once. Germline CDR1 KGHDR, CDR2 SFDVKD. The CDR3 runs to 13 residues. V lost 4 bases and J lost 2, with 6 bases in between. The V and J genes are TRBV24-1 and TRBJ2-3; D is ambiguous. Sequencing was performed on peripheral blood. This receptor was taken from a man between 70 and 80 years old with active COVID-19. The chain's CDR3 is CATSDTPTDTQYF. DNA for the CDR3: TGTGCCACCAGTGACACTCCCACAGATACGCAGTATTTT.